The T cell receptor beta chain described here comes from a study of OX40 agonist ivuxolimab in advanced cancers. In the study overall: Ivuxolimab was an agonistic, fully human IgG2 monoclonal antibody directed against OX40 (CD134), a costimulatory receptor. Peripheral TCRbeta sequencing aimed to test whether ivuxolimab altered TCR sequence diversity and caused clonal T-cell expansion. The dose-escalation cohort was roughly 83% male with a mean age of about 60 years, ranging from roughly 23 to 79. Prior anti-PD-1, anti-PD-L1 or anti-CTLA-4 therapy was permitted, and checkpoint inhibitors had been received by about 36% of dose-escalation patients. Partial responses occurred in three dose-escalation patients: two with cutaneous melanoma and one with hepatocellular carcinoma. Of the roughly 50 dose-escalation patients, hepatocellular carcinoma was present in about 20, melanoma in roughly 15, renal cell carcinoma in 9 and head and neck cancer in 9. Intravenous ivuxolimab was administered to patients every 2 weeks at six dose levels: 0.01, 0.1, 0.3, 1.5, 3 and 10 mg/kg. The paper reports the monotherapy dose-escalation portion (N of about 56 patients) of the phase I ivuxolimab trial.

CDR1 and CDR2 (MNHGY, SAAAGT) derive from the germline V gene. Clipping removes 11 bases from V and 1 base from J, with 12 as the unmatched junction base count. The CDR3 sequence holds 15 residues, the cysteine and phenylalanine included. The entry retains the CDR3 DNA only, 45 bases that are in frame from base 1. A remark on this clone: The target of this receptor is not known. No much larger clone is present one base from it, and per-base qualities are unavailable.

Beyond this particular receptor, the publication reports: Partial responders in the 0.1-3.0 mg/kg groups had among the lowest normalized peripheral clonal expansion, especially among CD8+ T cells. After ivuxolimab, more expanded clones were found on average in CD8+ T cells than in CD4+ T cells. Low levels of normalized T-cell clonal expansion were also seen in some patients who did not respond. Antigen specificity was not determined for the clonally expanded peripheral T cells. Clonal expansion of both CD4+ and CD8+ blood T cells was observed from baseline to week 6 at doses 0.1 to 3.0 mg/kg.

Patients with a history of autoimmune disease or receiving systemic immunosuppression were excluded from the trial. Samples were obtained from an open-label, multicenter, first-in-human phase I dose-escalation trial of ivuxolimab. Adults with locally advanced or metastatic head and neck squamous cell, hepatocellular, melanoma or renal cell carcinoma were enrolled in the trial. TCRbeta CDR3 regions were sequenced using the immunoSEQ Assay. Drawn from immuneACCESS, this table holds only the in-frame rearrangements with V and J called that TCRdb kept. Clones are partly lost; checked studies trace under half to an unresolved V gene and leave the rest unexplained. This sample has 420 or so clones in its table, and 90% to 95% of those were observed once. 8% to 9.5% of the sample is in the top ten clones.

In this chain, TRBV6-8 is recombined with TRBJ2-7, with 9 junctional bases fitting TRBD1. This TCR came from an adult with an advanced solid tumor such as melanoma, head and neck, liver or kidney cancer. Sampling was conducted in a trial of the OX40 agonist ivuxolimab. The DNA is as follows: TGTGCCGTCAGAAGTCCCGGGACAGGGTCCTACGAGCAGTACTTC. It encodes CAVRSPGTGSYEQYF.